The entry below describes one T cell receptor beta chain. The CDR3 totals 19 residues. The germline V gene encodes CDR1 SQVTM and CDR2 ANQGSEA. Original methodology: Estimates of nucleated cell counts were drawn from the amplification of reference gene primers. Sequencing was performed with immunoSEQ multiplex PCR; in TCRdb, only in-frame clones are kept and a portion is missing. V and J calls and clone size are given by that table; D and trimming were obtained from the DNA. The data hold about 200,000 clones, with 70% to 90% observed a single time. The entry originates in a study of blood T cell repertoires in COVID-19. Study at large: Acute-phase and convalescent COVID-19 samples originated in the United States, Italy and Spain. The cDNA or gDNA used as material had been derived from T cells, B-cell-depleted T cells, or PBMCs.

The sample comprised peripheral blood. This chain uses TRBV29-1 with TRBJ2-1; 7 nucleotides line up with TRBD2. The source of this sequence is a woman older than 75 with acute or convalescent COVID-19. The CDR3 DNA reads as TGCAGTTCGGAGGGAGGTTTGGGCGGGGAGGGAAGAAGTTACAATGAGCAGTTCTTC. Its translation: CSSEGGLGGEGRSYNEQFF.